Each of the 7 T cell receptor beta chains below was sequenced from the same sample in a study of T cell responses to AZD1222 COVID-19 vaccine. TCRdb's table, derived via immunoSEQ multiplex PCR, lists solely in-frame clones and lacks some. The sample lists more than 80,000 clones, approximately 91% occurring once. This specimen was peripheral blood, taken on day 0 of AZD1222 vaccination. These receptors were collected from an adult in good health.

This chain connects TRBV5-4 to TRBJ1-2, with TRBD1 as a possible D gene (5 bases). The CDR3 extends over 13 amino acids. Per germline, CDR1 SGHNT and CDR2 YYREEE (reference sequence). The germline V and J ends were trimmed by 4 bases and 2 bases, with 9 bases remaining between them. CDR3 DNA sequence: TGTGCCAGCAGCCAAGACAGAAACTATGGCTACACCTTC. It translates to CASSQDRNYGYTF.

Worth noting for this clone: A junction end diverges from the germline sequence, so it may reflect a read error. The rearrangement uses TRBV6-2 or TRBV6-3 and TRBJ2-7; 7 nucleotides align to TRBD2. The germline V gene encodes CDR1 MNHEY and CDR2 SVGEGT. The CDR3 extends over 17 amino acids. CDR3 sequence reads: CASSYSRVASGPYEQYF. CDR3 nucleotide sequence: TGTGCCAGCAGCTACTCCCGTGTGGCTAGCGGACCTTACGAGCAGTACTTC.

As concerns this clone: Other DNA sequences from this sample encode an identical CDR3 as well. The rearrangement uses TRBV7-3 and TRBJ1-2; 9 bases match TRBD1. The germline CDR1 and CDR2 sequences are SGHTA and FQGTGA. Trimming took 5 bases from V and 1 from J; bases not matched to a gene: 2. The CDR3 sequence is 14 residues long. CDR3 in DNA: TGTGCCAGCAGCCCGGGACAGGGTAACTATGGCTACACCTTC. As protein: CASSPGQGNYGYTF.

V and J are TRBV4-3 and TRBJ1-1, with TRBD1 matching over 9 bases. The germline CDR1 and CDR2 sequences are LGHNA and YSLEER. The length of the CDR3 is 13 residues. With V trimmed by 4 bases and J by 4 bases, 1 base remained unmatched. CDR3: CASSRDRATEAFF. The CDR3, as DNA: TGCGCCAGCAGCCGGGACAGGGCCACTGAAGCTTTCTTT.

The chain couples TRBV7-9 to TRBJ1-1; maybe TRBD1 (5 bases). V dropped 1 base and J dropped 3 bases, with 15 bases sitting between them. Per germline, CDR1 SEHNR and CDR2 FQNEAQ (reference sequence). The CDR3 runs 16 residues. CDR3 loop: CASSLGSTGGDTEAFF. The CDR3 bases are TGTGCCAGCAGCTTAGGATCCACAGGAGGGGACACTGAAGCTTTCTTT.

The rearrangement uses TRBV29-1 and TRBJ2-7; 8 nucleotides line up with TRBD1. Germline CDR1 reads SQVTM; CDR2 reads ANQGSEA. The V and J ends lost 1 base and 0 bases, in that order; junction bases with no gene match: 8. The length of the CDR3 is 16 residues. The CDR3 reads CSVEVGGTGDSYEQYF. In DNA form, the CDR3 reads TGCAGCGTTGAAGTTGGCGGGACAGGAGACTCCTACGAGCAGTACTTC.

The chain links TRBV9 to TRBJ1-5; D unresolved. Germline V CDR1 and CDR2: SGDLS, YYNGEE. V was shortened by 2 bases and J by 0 bases, with 9 bases between the two germline ends. The CDR3 contains 15 residues. The CDR3, as DNA: TGTGCCAGCAGCGTTACAGCTAATAGCAATCAGCCCCAGCATTTT. Its translation: CASSVTANSNQPQHF.